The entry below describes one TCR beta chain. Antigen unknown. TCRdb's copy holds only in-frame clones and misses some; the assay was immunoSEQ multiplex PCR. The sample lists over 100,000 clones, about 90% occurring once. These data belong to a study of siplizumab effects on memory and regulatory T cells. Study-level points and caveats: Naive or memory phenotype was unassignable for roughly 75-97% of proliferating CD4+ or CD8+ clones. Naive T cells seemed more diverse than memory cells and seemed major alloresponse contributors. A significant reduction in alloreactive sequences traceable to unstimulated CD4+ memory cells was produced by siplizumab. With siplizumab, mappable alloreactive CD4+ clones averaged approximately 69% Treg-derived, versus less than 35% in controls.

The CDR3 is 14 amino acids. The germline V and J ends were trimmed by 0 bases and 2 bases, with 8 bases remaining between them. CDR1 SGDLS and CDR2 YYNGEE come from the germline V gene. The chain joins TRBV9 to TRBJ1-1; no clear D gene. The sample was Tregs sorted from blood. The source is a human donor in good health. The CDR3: CASSVGLYNTEAFF. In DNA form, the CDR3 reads TGTGCCAGCAGCGTAGGCCTCTATAACACTGAAGCTTTCTTT.